The sequence of this TCR beta chain was determined in a study of CD8+ T cells in alopecia areata. Study findings and constraints: Against the mouse data, patients shared TCRs less clearly, possibly for HLA reasons.

Once RNA had been extracted, it was reverse transcribed into cDNA to act as the sequencing template. TCRdb's copy holds only in-frame clones and misses some; the assay was immunoSEQ multiplex PCR. The data contain about 190,000 clones, 58% of them singletons. Regarding treatment: oral pan-JAK inhibitor, 5-10 mg twice daily. Worth noting for this clone: Its antigen is currently unknown.

The CDR3 extends over 17 amino acids. V lost 1 base to trimming and J lost 7 bases; unmatched junction nucleotides: 8. Looked up from germline, CDR1 is SGHAT and CDR2 is FQNNGV. The receptor was isolated from a human donor with alopecia areata. This chain links TRBV11-2 with TRBJ2-1; 12 bases agree with TRBD2. This specimen was CD8+ T cells sorted from blood, taken at week 24, from a patient treated with tofacitinib. The DNA of the CDR3 is TGTGCCAGCAGCTTAGGACTAGCGGGGGCCCCGTCAAATGAGCAGTTCTTC. Translation: CASSLGLAGAPSNEQFF.